These 5 T cell receptor beta chains were sequenced from one sample in a study of shared clonotypes between healthy human individuals. The data were produced by immunoSEQ multiplex PCR, yet TCRdb's version contains in-frame clones alone and is incomplete. The sample has some 700,000 clones; less than 95% are singletons. Sequencing was performed on memory CD8+ T cells from PBMCs. Documented subset: CD45RO+ cells pooled with CCR7-negative TemRA cells. These receptors all come from a man aged 18 to 29 in good health. Some clones in this sample may be carry-over from other donors' samples.

J is TRBJ1-1 and V is TRBV5-1, with a possible D match to TRBD1 (6 bases). With 0 bases removed from V and 4 bases from J, the gap between germline ends came to 13 bases. Germline V CDR1 and CDR2: SGHRS, YFSETQ. The CDR3 runs to 15 residues. As DNA, the CDR3 is TGCGCCAGCAGCTTGGCAAGGGGGGGAGCCACTGAAGCTTTCTTT. It specifies CASSLARGGATEAFF.

The chain is built from TRBV19 and TRBJ2-7; TRBD1 is a possible D gene (6 bases). The CDR3 consists of 14 residues. The V gene's germline CDR1 is LNHDA and CDR2 SQIVND (reference sequence). Trimming took 5 bases from V and 4 from J, leaving 15 bases between them. As DNA, the CDR3 is TGTGCCAGTAGTTCCACAGGGAATGGGTACGAGCAGTACTTC. Translated, it gives CASSSTGNGYEQYF.

The CDR3, as DNA: TGTGCCAGCAGTGGCCAGGGGGAGCAGTACTTC. As protein: CASSGQGEQYF. The chain couples TRBV27 to TRBJ2-7; weak D call: TRBD1 (6 bases). From germline, CDR1 is MNHEY and CDR2 SMNVEV (reference sequence). This CDR3 has 11 residues. V was shortened by 5 bases and J by 7 bases, with 9 bases between the two germline ends.

V gene TRBV27 combines with J gene TRBJ2-7, with unresolved D. CDR1 and CDR2 from the germline V gene are MNHEY and SMNVEV (reference sequence). Trimming cost V 6 bases and J 2 bases, with 14 bases left between them. The CDR3 length is 14 residues. The CDR3 DNA reads as TGTGCCAGCAGGACCGGGCATGAACCCTACGAGCAGTACTTC. Its translation is CASRTGHEPYEQYF.

The chain couples TRBV5-1 to TRBJ1-4; tentative D call: TRBD1 (6 bases). V lost 1 base and J 6 bases, leaving 13 bases between the germline ends. The CDR3 runs to 15 residues. CDR1 and CDR2 from the germline V gene are SGHRS and YFSETQ. CDR3 DNA sequence: TGCGCCAGCAGCTTGAGGCAGGGGATGGATGAAAAACTGTTTTTT. It is translated as CASSLRQGMDEKLFF. The whole variable domain, filled in from reference TRBV5-1 and TRBJ1-4, reads KAGVTQTPRYLIKTRGQQVTLSCSPISGHRSVSWYQQTPGQGLQFLFEYFSETQRNKGNFPGRFSGRQFSNSRSEMNVSTLELGDSALYLCASSLRQGMDEKLFFGSGTQLSVL.